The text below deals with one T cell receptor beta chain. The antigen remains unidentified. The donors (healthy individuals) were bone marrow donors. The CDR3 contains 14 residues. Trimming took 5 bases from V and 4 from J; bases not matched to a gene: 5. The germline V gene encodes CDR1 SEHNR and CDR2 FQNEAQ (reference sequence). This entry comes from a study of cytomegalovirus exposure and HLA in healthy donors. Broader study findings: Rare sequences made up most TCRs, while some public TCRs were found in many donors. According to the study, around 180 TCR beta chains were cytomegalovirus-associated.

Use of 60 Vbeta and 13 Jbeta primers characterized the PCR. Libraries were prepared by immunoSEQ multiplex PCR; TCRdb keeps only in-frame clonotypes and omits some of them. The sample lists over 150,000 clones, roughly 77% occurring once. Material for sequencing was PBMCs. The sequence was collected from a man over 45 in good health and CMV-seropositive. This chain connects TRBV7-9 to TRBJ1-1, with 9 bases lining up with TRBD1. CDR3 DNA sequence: TGTGCCAGCAGCACACGACAGGGGGGCACTGAAGCTTTCTTT. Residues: CASSTRQGGTEAFF.